The 29 T cell receptor beta chains given below trace back to one sample, sequenced in a study of T cell changes during pregnancy in multiple sclerosis. Sequencing was performed with immunoSEQ multiplex PCR; in TCRdb, only in-frame clones are kept and a portion is missing. The sample shows tens of thousands of clones, nearly 90% of them seen only once. Sequenced material: peripheral blood, taken after pregnancy. These receptors originate from a female donor in good health, enrolled as a control in a pregnancy study.

This chain connects TRBV27 to TRBJ2-2; 13 bases match TRBD2. This CDR3 has 16 amino acids. Germline V gene data show CDR1 as MNHEY and CDR2 as SMNVEV (reference sequence). J was trimmed by 7 bases and V by 5 bases; bases with no gene match: 7. The CDR3 spells CASSQLAGGPGGELFF. In DNA form, the CDR3 reads TGTGCCAGCAGTCAACTAGCGGGAGGGCCGGGCGGGGAGCTGTTTTTT.

The chain carries TRBV4-3 and TRBJ1-4; 12 bases match TRBD1. The CDR3 runs 18 residues. CDR1 and CDR2 (germline): LGHNA, YSLEER. V lost 4 bases, J lost 0 bases, and 6 bases stayed unmatched. CDR3 region: CASSRAGTGGATNEKLFF. CDR3 DNA: TGCGCCAGCAGCCGTGCCGGGACAGGGGGCGCAACTAATGAAAAACTGTTTTTT.

V gene TRBV5-1 combines with J gene TRBJ2-7; no firm D call. The CDR3 runs 13 residues. Trimming took 3 bases from V and 1 from J, leaving 8 bases between them. Per the germline V gene, CDR1 is SGHRS and CDR2 is YFSETQ. DNA for the CDR3: TGCGCCAGCAGCTCGGCGGTATCCTACGAGCAGTACTTC. This codes for CASSSAVSYEQYF.

This clone was observed a handful of times. This rearrangement joins TRBV19 to TRBJ2-2, with D hard to call. The germline gives CDR1 LNHDA, CDR2 SQIVND (reference sequence). V shed 7 bases and J shed 1 base, with 4 bases lying between them. This CDR3 is 12 amino acids long. The CDR3 sequence is CASNRNTGELFF. In DNA form, the CDR3 reads TGTGCCAGTAACAGGAACACCGGGGAGCTGTTTTTT.

The chain combines TRBV19 with TRBJ2-3; D is ambiguous. The CDR3 runs to 14 residues. Germline V gene sequence: CDR1 LNHDA, CDR2 SQIVND (reference sequence). The V and J ends lost 0 bases and 0 bases respectively, with 4 bases between them. The CDR3, as DNA: TGTGCCAGTAGTATAGAGGCTAGCACAGATACGCAGTATTTT. Translated: CASSIEASTDTQYF. The variable domain in full, with the rest retrieved from reference TRBV19 and TRBJ2-3, is DGGITQSPKYLFRKEGQNVTLSCEQNLNHDAMYWYRQDPGQGLRLIYYSQIVNDFQKGDIAEGYSVSREKKESFPLTVTSAQKNPTAFYLCASSIEASTDTQYFGPGTRLTVL.

The chain carries TRBV5-1 and TRBJ2-5, with D maybe TRBD1 (6 bases). The V end lost 4 bases, the J end lost 2 bases, and 12 bases lay between the germline ends. The CDR3 length is 14 residues. CDR1 and CDR2 from the germline V gene are SGHRS and YFSETQ. The CDR3 region has the DNA TGCGCCAGCAGCCCCGACAGGCCTCAAGAGACCCAGTACTTC. Its protein is CASSPDRPQETQYF. Using reference TRBV5-1 and TRBJ2-5 for the parts outside the CDR3, the full variable domain is KAGVTQTPRYLIKTRGQQVTLSCSPISGHRSVSWYQQTPGQGLQFLFEYFSETQRNKGNFPGRFSGRQFSNSRSEMNVSTLELGDSALYLCASSPDRPQETQYFGPGTRLLVL.

This chain joins TRBV25-1 and TRBJ1-2; 8 positions agree with TRBD1. V was clipped by 4 bases and J by 7 bases; unmatched bases: 8. CDR1 is MGHDK and CDR2 is SYGVNS in the germline V gene. The CDR3 spans 14 residues. The CDR3 reads CASSVGQEVGGYTF. The CDR3 DNA follows: TGTGCCAGCAGTGTGGGACAGGAGGTCGGTGGCTACACCTTC.

In DNA, the CDR3 is TGCGCCAGCAGCTCGCAGGGGCTAGCGGATTACACCGGGGAGCTGTTTTTT. This codes for CASSSQGLADYTGELFF. This chain joins TRBV4-1 and TRBJ2-2, with a possible D match to TRBD2 (7 bases). Germline lookup yields CDR1 MGHRA and CDR2 YSYEKL. CDR3 size: 17 residues. V gave up 5 bases and J gave up 3 bases, with 19 bases separating them.

This clone was detected once. The rearrangement links TRBV28 to TRBJ1-5; D gene ambiguous. V lost 1 base, J lost 7 bases, and 8 bases lay in between. This CDR3 has 13 amino acids. Germline loops: CDR1 MDHEN, CDR2 SYDVKM. CDR3 sequence (DNA): TGTGCCAGCAGTTTATTCGACGGGCAGCCCCAGCATTTT. It is translated as CASSLFDGQPQHF.

The CDR3 loop reads CASSDFSGADEQFF. CDR3 nucleotide sequence: TGTGCCAGCAGTGACTTTTCAGGGGCAGATGAGCAGTTCTTC. The rearrangement joins TRBV6-4 to TRBJ2-1, with a possible D match to TRBD1 (6 bases). The germline V and J ends were trimmed by 1 base and 8 bases, with 12 bases remaining between them. This CDR3 comprises 14 residues. Germline CDR1 reads MRHNA; CDR2 reads SNTAGT.

The chain's CDR3 is CAWSMQGAGALADMNTEAFF. DNA for the CDR3: TGTGCCTGGTCTATGCAGGGGGCCGGGGCCTTGGCGGACATGAACACTGAAGCTTTCTTT. The chain combines TRBV30 with TRBJ1-1; 8 bases fit TRBD1. J lost 0 bases, V lost 5 bases, and 23 bases had no gene match. Germline-derived CDR1 and CDR2 are GTSNPN and SVGIG (reference sequence). This CDR3 spans 20 amino acids.

The chain uses TRBV10-3 and TRBJ2-1, with a weak D call TRBD2 (6 bases). In germline, CDR1 is ENHRY, CDR2 SYGVKD. This CDR3 is 11 amino acids long. Trimming stripped 6 bases from V and 9 bases from J, with 9 bases between. Written as DNA, the CDR3 is TGTGCCATCAGATTGGGGGGTGAGCAGTTCTTC. Protein sequence: CAIRLGGEQFF.

V gene TRBV7-2 combines with J gene TRBJ1-1, with a tentative D call TRBD1 (6 bases). V was shortened by 3 bases and J by 11 bases, with 19 bases between the two germline ends. CDR3 length: 14 amino acids. Germline CDR1 is SGHTA and CDR2 is FQGNSA. The CDR3: CASSLGTQGLGAFF. The CDR3 nucleotides read TGTGCCAGCAGCTTGGGAACTCAGGGGCTGGGGGCTTTCTTT.

The genes are TRBV27 and TRBJ2-7; 9 bases are a match to TRBD2. V shed 2 bases, J shed 3 bases, and the junction held 20 bases outside the gene matches. The length of the CDR3 is 20 residues. CDR1 MNHEY and CDR2 SMNVEV come from the germline V gene (reference sequence). CDR3 nucleotide sequence: TGTGCCAGCAGTTTAATCAGGGGGACTAGCCATCCCCTAAGTGTCTACGAGCAGTACTTC. Residues: CASSLIRGTSHPLSVYEQYF.

V gene TRBV9 combines with J gene TRBJ1-1; D may be TRBD1 (5 bases). V was cut by 0 bases and J by 3 bases, with 9 bases left in between. Germline loops: CDR1 SGDLS, CDR2 YYNGEE. CDR3 length: 14 residues. The CDR3 coding sequence is TGTGCCAGCAGCGTAGGCGGCAGGGACACTGAAGCTTTCTTT. This codes for CASSVGGRDTEAFF. Filled out from reference TRBV9 and TRBJ1-1, the complete variable domain reads DSGVTQTPKHLITATGQRVTLRCSPRSGDLSVYWYQQSLDQGLQFLIQYYNGEERAKGNILERFSAQQFPDLHSELNLSSLELGDSALYFCASSVGGRDTEAFFGQGTRLTVV.

The chain joins TRBV10-3 to TRBJ2-5, with 13 bases matching TRBD2. This CDR3 has 14 residues. V shed 6 bases and J 4 bases; nucleotides not matched to a gene: 2. CDR1 and CDR2 (germline): ENHRY, SYGVKD. The CDR3 loop is CAISGTSGVETQYF. The CDR3 DNA is TGTGCCATCAGCGGGACTAGCGGGGTAGAGACCCAGTACTTC.

The chain combines TRBV9 with TRBJ2-3, with 13 bases identical to TRBD2. CDR1 and CDR2 (germline): SGDLS, YYNGEE. Trimming cost V 2 bases and J 2 bases; bases outside gene matches: 8. This CDR3 is built from 18 residues. The CDR3 is CASSVQLAGGRHTDTQYF. The CDR3, as DNA: TGTGCCAGCAGCGTCCAACTAGCGGGGGGGCGGCACACAGATACGCAGTATTTT. Full variable domain (missing parts from reference TRBV9 and TRBJ2-3): DSGVTQTPKHLITATGQRVTLRCSPRSGDLSVYWYQQSLDQGLQFLIQYYNGEERAKGNILERFSAQQFPDLHSELNLSSLELGDSALYFCASSVQLAGGRHTDTQYFGPGTRLTVL.

The CDR3 DNA follows: TGCGCCAGCAGCCCGACAGATTCTTATGGCTACACCTTC. This sequence encodes CASSPTDSYGYTF. This rearrangement joins TRBV5-1 to TRBJ1-2; the D gene is possibly TRBD1 (5 bases). V shed 4 bases and J shed 5 bases, with 12 bases lying between them. This CDR3 region has 13 residues. The germline V gene has CDR1 SGHRS and CDR2 YFSETQ.

V gene TRBV4-1 combines with J gene TRBJ2-3; 14 nucleotides align to TRBD2. The CDR3 has 17 amino acids. The germline V gene has CDR1 MGHRA and CDR2 YSYEKL. V dropped 7 bases and J dropped 4; count of bases not matched to a gene: 10. The CDR3 is CASNGLAGGWGADTQYF. In nucleotides, the CDR3 is TGCGCCAGCAACGGACTAGCGGGGGGCTGGGGTGCAGATACGCAGTATTTT.

The V call is TRBV5-6, the J call TRBJ1-6, with 9 bases fitting TRBD1. This CDR3 region has 16 residues. Per the germline V gene, CDR1 is SGHDT and CDR2 is YYEEEE. V was clipped by 3 bases and J by 6 bases; unmatched bases: 7. The CDR3 protein is CASSSDRGRGNSPLHF. In DNA, the CDR3 is TGTGCCAGCAGCTCGGACAGGGGAAGGGGTAATTCACCCCTCCACTTT.

The chain employs TRBV4-2 and TRBJ2-7; no reliable D call. V lost 4 bases to trimming and J lost 2 bases, with 9 bases between them. The CDR3 sequence is 13 residues long. Germline assignment: CDR1 LGHNA and CDR2 YNFKEQ. Written as DNA, the CDR3 is TGTGCCAGCAGCCCGGAGAGAACCTACGAGCAGTACTTC. Translated: CASSPERTYEQYF.

Only one count was recorded for this clone. The chain joins TRBV5-1 to TRBJ2-2; possibly TRBD1 for D (6 bases). Germline V gene lookup returns CDR1 SGHRS and CDR2 YFSETQ. Trimming cost V 0 bases and J 3 bases, with 9 bases left between them. This CDR3 is built from 15 residues. The CDR3: CASSLDRADTGELFF. The CDR3 DNA follows: TGCGCCAGCAGCTTGGACAGGGCCGACACCGGGGAGCTGTTTTTT.

This clone was observed once. The V call is TRBV29-1, the J call TRBJ1-1; D may be TRBD1 (5 bases). Trimming cost V 4 bases and J 1 base, with 10 bases left between them. The V gene's germline CDR1 is SQVTM and CDR2 ANQGSEA. This CDR3 is 13 amino acids long. The CDR3 bases are TGCAGCGTTGTTGGAGGGACGAACACTGAAGCTTTCTTT. Residues: CSVVGGTNTEAFF.

The chain couples TRBV10-3 to TRBJ2-3; 12 bases line up with TRBD2. This CDR3 region has 15 residues. The germline V gene has CDR1 ENHRY and CDR2 SYGVKD. V gave up 10 bases and J gave up 5 bases; unmatched junction bases: 10. The CDR3 here is CATLNLAGGVDTQYF. The CDR3 coding sequence is TGTGCCACTTTAAACCTAGCGGGAGGGGTAGATACGCAGTATTTT.

This chain links TRBV27 with TRBJ1-6, with 8 bases identical to TRBD1. The V segment lost 5 bases and the J segment 6 bases; nucleotides outside the gene matches: 9. Germline V gives CDR1 MNHEY, CDR2 SMNVEV (reference sequence). The CDR3 consists of 16 residues. The chain's CDR3 is CASSPRQGMGNSPLHF. In DNA form, the CDR3 reads TGTGCCAGCAGTCCGCGACAGGGGATGGGTAATTCACCCCTCCACTTT.

The chain employs TRBV18 and TRBJ2-3; maybe TRBD1 (6 bases). Germline loops: CDR1 KGHSH, CDR2 LQKENI. The CDR3 sequence is 16 residues long. Trimming took off 7 bases at V and 2 bases at J, with 19 bases between the two ends. CDR3 coding DNA: TGTGCCAGCTTACTACAGGGCCCCTACCTCACAGATACGCAGTATTTT. It translates to CASLLQGPYLTDTQYF.

The chain couples TRBV4-3 to TRBJ1-2, with TRBD1 as a possible D gene (5 bases). The germline CDR1 and CDR2 sequences are LGHNA and YSLEER. V was shortened by 0 bases and J by 8 bases, with 16 bases between the two germline ends. The CDR3 runs to 15 residues. The CDR3 region has the DNA TGCGCCAGCAGCCAAGATCCAAGGGGCTGGGAAGGCTACACCTTC. Translation: CASSQDPRGWEGYTF.

The rearrangement joins TRBV7-2 to TRBJ1-6; 9 bases agree with TRBD1. The CDR3 is 15 residues long. Germline-derived CDR1 and CDR2 are SGHTA and FQGNSA. V lost 3 bases, J lost 8 bases, and 5 bases stayed unmatched. CDR3 residues: CASSFDTGGDSPLHF. The CDR3 DNA is TGTGCCAGCAGCTTTGACACAGGGGGCGATTCACCCCTCCACTTT.

The rearrangement links TRBV5-8 to TRBJ2-5; 7 bases map to TRBD1. Germline values: CDR1 SGHTS, CDR2 YDEGEE. The length of the CDR3 is 14 residues. The V segment lost 0 bases and the J segment 5 bases; nucleotides outside the gene matches: 4. The CDR3: CASSLGQGWETQYF. The CDR3 coding sequence is TGTGCCAGCAGCTTGGGACAGGGATGGGAGACCCAGTACTTC.